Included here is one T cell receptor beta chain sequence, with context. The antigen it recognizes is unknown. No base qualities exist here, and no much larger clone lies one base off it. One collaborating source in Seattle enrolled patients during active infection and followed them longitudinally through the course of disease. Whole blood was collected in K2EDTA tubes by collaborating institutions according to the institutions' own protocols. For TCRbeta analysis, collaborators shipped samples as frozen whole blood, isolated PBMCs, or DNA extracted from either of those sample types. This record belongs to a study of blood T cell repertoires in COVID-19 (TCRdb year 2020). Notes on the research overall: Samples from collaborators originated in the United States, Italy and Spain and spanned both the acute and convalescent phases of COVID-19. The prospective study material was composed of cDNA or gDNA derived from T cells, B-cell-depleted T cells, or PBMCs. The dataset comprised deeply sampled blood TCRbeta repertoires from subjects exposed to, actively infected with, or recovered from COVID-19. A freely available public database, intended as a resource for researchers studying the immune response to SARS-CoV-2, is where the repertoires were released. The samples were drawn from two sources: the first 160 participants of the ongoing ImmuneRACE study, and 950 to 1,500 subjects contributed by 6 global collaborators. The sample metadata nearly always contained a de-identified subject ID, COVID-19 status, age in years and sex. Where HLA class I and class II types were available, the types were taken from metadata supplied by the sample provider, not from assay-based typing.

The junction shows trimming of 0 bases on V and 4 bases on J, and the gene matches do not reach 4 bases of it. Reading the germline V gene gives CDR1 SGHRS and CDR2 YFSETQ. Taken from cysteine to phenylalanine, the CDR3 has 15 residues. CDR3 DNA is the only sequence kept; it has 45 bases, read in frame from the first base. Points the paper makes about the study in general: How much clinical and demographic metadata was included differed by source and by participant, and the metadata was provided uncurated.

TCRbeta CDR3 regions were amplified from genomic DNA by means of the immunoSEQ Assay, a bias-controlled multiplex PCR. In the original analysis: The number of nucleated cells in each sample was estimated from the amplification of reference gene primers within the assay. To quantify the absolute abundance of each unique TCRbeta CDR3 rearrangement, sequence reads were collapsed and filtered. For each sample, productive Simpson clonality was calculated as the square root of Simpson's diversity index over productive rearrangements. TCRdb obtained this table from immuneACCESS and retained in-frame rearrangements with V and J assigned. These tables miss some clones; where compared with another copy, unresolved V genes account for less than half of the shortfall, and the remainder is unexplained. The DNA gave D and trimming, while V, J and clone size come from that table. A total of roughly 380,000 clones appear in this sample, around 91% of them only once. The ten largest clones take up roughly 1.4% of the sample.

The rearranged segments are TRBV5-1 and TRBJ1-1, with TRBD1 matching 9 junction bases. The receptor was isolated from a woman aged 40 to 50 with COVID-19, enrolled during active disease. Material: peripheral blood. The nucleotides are TGCGCCAGCAGCTTGGTGGGACAGGGAGCCACTGAAGCTTTCTTT. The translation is CASSLVGQGATEAFF.